The present T cell receptor beta chain was sequenced within a study of T cell responses to AZD1222 COVID-19 vaccine. This clone showed up just once. The protocol was immunoSEQ multiplex PCR, while the TCRdb copy is restricted to in-frame clones and leaves out a portion. The sample includes 120,000 to 150,000 clones, 88% seen only once; the top ten take about 15%. V lost 0 bases, J lost 2 bases, and 6 bases lay in between. CDR1 SGHRS and CDR2 YFSETQ come from the germline V gene. The CDR3 covers 14 residues. This TCR was recovered from an adult in good health. The J gene is TRBJ1-5, the V gene TRBV5-1, with D uncertain. Sequences were derived from peripheral blood, sampled on day 0 of AZD1222 vaccination. The CDR3 DNA is TGCGCCAGCAGCTTGGCCTTGGGCAATCAGCCCCAGCATTTT. The encoded protein is CASSLALGNQPQHF.